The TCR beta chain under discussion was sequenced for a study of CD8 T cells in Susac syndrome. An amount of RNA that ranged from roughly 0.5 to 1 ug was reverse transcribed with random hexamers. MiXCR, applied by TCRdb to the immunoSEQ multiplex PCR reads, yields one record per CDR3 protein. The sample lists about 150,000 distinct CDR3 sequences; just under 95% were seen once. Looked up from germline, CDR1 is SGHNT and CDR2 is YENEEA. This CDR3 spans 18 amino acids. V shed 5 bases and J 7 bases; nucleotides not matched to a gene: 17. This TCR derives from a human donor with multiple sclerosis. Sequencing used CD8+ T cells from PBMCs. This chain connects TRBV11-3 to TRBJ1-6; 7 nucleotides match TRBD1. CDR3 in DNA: TGTGCCAGCAGCATAGGGAAGTCGAGGGGGCTGGGAAATTCACCCCTCCACTTT. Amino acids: CASSIGKSRGLGNSPLHF.